This entry is about one T cell receptor (beta chain). Its antigen is undetermined. Generated by immunoSEQ multiplex PCR, the TCRdb table keeps only in-frame clones and is missing some. In the table there are under 150,000 clones, around 93% of which are singletons. The sample comes from a study of T cell responses to AZD1222 COVID-19 vaccine. Study findings and constraints: After two AZD1222 doses, spike-specific TCR breadth and depth rose versus day 0. Researchers took repertoire samples only after the peak T cell response had come. Most donors were white British, females outnumbered males, and clonal diversity was possibly underestimated.

The specimen was peripheral blood, collected 28 days after the second AZD1222 dose. This clonotype was obtained from an adult who received the AZD1222 COVID-19 vaccine.

CDR3 loop: CASSLGWRILGGYTF. DNA for the CDR3: TGTGCCAGCAGCTTGGGTTGGCGGATCCTCGGTGGCTACACCTTC. This chain uses TRBV5-8 with TRBJ1-2; D ambiguous. With 0 bases removed from V and 7 bases from J, the gap between germline ends came to 16 bases. There are 15 residues in the CDR3. Germline loops: CDR1 SGHTS, CDR2 YDEGEE. Full variable domain (outside the CDR3, taken from reference TRBV5-8 and TRBJ1-2): EAGVTQSPTHLIKTRGQQATLRCSPISGHTSVYWYQQALGLGLQFLLWYDEGEERNRGNFPPRFSGRQFPNYSSELNVNALELEDSALYLCASSLGWRILGGYTFGSGTRLTVV.